The following is a T cell receptor beta chain sequence with its context. This sample was included in a study of control samples from healthy donors and cancer patients. The protocol was immunoSEQ multiplex PCR, while the TCRdb copy is restricted to in-frame clones and leaves out a portion. The sample yields some 90,000 clones, approximately 86% seen once. The CDR3 length is 15 residues. The V end was cut by 4 bases, the J end by 8 bases, with 17 bases between. The germline CDR1 and CDR2 sequences are MNHEY and SMNVEV (reference sequence). The sequenced material came from blood. The sequence derives from a woman aged 45-65 years in good health. The chain joins TRBV27 to TRBJ1-4; maybe TRBD1 (5 bases). The CDR3 DNA reads as TGTGCCAGCAGTTACTCGAGGGGTGTACGAGAAAAACTGTTTTTT. This translates into CASSYSRGVREKLFF.